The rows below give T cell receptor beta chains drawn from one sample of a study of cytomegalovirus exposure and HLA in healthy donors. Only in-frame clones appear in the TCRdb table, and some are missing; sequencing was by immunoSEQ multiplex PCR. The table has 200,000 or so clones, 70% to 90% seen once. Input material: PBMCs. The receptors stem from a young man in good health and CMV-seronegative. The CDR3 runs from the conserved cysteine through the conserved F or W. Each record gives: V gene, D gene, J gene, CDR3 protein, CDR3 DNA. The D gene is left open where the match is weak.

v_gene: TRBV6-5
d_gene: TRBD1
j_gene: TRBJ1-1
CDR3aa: CASSSGGTGRTEAFF
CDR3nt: TGTGCCAGCAGTTCGGGGGGGACAGGGCGAACTGAAGCTTTCTTT

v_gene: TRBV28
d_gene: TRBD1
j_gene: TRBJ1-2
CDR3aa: CASSLCMTGQTNTNYGYTF
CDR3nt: TGTGCCAGCAGTTTATGCATGACAGGGCAAACGAATACTAACTATGGCTACACCTTC

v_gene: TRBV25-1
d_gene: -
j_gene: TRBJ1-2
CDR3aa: CASSEFDSLYGYTF
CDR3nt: TGTGCCAGCAGTGAATTCGACAGCCTATATGGCTACACCTTC

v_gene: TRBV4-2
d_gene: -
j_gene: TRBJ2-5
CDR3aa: CASSQDTSQETQYF
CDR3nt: TGTGCCAGCAGCCAAGATACTTCTCAAGAGACCCAGTACTTC

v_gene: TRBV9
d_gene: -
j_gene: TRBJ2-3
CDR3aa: CASSVEQGSTDTQYF
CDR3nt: TGTGCCAGCAGCGTAGAACAGGGTAGCACAGATACGCAGTATTTT

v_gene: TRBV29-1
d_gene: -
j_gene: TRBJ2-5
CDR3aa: CSAPGRWVLGAWEETQYF
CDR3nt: TGCAGCGCTCCTGGTCGATGGGTTCTGGGGGCGTGGGAAGAGACCCAGTACTTC

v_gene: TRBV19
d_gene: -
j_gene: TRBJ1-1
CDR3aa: CASQGYTEAFF
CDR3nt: TGTGCCAGCCAGGGGTACACTGAAGCTTTCTTT

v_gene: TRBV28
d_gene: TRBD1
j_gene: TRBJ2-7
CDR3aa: CASSSPGQGTYEQYF
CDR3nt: TGTGCCAGCAGTTCACCGGGACAGGGAACCTACGAGCAGTACTTC

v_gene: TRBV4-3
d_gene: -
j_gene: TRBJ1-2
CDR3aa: CASSQVGVGYTF
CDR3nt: TGCGCCAGCAGCCAAGTAGGGGTTGGCTACACCTTC

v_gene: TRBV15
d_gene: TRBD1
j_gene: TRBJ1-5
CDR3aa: CATSRGDSSNQPQHF
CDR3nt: TGTGCCACCAGCAGAGGGGACAGTAGCAATCAGCCCCAGCATTTT

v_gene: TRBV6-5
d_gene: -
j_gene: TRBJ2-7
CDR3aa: CASSYSSGDYEQYF
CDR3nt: TGTGCCAGCAGTTACTCGAGCGGCGACTACGAGCAGTACTTC

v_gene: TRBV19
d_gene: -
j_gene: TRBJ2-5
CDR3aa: CASGRGPGESETQYF
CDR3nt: TGTGCCAGTGGGAGAGGCCCGGGGGAGTCAGAGACCCAGTACTTC

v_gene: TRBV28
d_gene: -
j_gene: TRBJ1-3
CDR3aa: CASSPDSVGNTIYF
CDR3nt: TGTGCCAGCAGCCCGGACAGTGTCGGAAACACCATATATTTT

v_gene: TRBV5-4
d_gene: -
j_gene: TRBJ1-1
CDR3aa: CASTPDGRVSTEAFF
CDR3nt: TGTGCCAGCACCCCGGATGGCAGGGTTAGCACTGAAGCTTTCTTT

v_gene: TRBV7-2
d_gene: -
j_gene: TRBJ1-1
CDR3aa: CASSARGAMNTEAFF
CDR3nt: TGTGCCAGCAGCGCCCGGGGGGCAATGAACACTGAAGCTTTCTTT

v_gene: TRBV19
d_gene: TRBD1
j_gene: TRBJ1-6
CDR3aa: CASSIGERGQGMGLNSPLHF
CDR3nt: TGTGCCAGTAGTATAGGGGAAAGGGGACAGGGTATGGGACTTAATTCACCCCTCCACTTT